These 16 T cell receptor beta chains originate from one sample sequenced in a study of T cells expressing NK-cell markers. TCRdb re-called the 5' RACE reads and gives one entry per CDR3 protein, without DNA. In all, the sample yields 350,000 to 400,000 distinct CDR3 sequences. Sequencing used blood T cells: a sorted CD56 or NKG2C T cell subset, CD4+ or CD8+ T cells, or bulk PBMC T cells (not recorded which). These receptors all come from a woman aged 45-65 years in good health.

CDR3 amino acids: CASSYGHRSKNIQYF. This rearrangement joins TRBV6-5 to TRBJ2-4. The CDR3 covers 15 residues. Germline V gene lookup returns CDR1 MNHEY and CDR2 SVGAGI.

This chain's CDR3 is CASSKTGDSPLHF. The chain carries TRBV12-3 or TRBV12-4 and TRBJ1-6; TCRdb names TRBD1, which stays unverified in the absence of DNA. The CDR3 has 13 amino acids.

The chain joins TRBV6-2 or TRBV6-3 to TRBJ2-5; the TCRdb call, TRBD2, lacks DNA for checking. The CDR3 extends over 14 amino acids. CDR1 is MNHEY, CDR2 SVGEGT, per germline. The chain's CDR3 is CASRNSGRGETQYF.

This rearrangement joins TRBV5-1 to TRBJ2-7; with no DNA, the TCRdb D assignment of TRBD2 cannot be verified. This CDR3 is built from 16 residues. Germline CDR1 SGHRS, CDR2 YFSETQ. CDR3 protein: CASTWWEAGGNYEQYF.

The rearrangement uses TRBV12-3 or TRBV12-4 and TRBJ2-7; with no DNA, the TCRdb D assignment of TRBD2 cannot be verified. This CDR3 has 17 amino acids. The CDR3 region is CASSLGTSGTISYEQYF.

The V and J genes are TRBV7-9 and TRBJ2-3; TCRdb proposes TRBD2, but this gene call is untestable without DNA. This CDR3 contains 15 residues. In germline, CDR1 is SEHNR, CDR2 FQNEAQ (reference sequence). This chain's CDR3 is CASSSTSGRALSQYF.

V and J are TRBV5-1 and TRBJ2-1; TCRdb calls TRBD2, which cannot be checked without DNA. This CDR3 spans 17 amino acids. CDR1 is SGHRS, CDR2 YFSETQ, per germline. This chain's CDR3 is CASSFSSSGSQYNEQFF.

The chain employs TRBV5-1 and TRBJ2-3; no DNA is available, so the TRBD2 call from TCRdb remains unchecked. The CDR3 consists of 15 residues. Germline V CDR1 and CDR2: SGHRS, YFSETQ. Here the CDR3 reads CASSFERVLGDTQYF.

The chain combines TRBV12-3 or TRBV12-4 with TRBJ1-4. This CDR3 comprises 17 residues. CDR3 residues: CASSLALGEKTNEKLFF.

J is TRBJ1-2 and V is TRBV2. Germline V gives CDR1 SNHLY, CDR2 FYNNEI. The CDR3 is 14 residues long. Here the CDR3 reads CASSEESIFYGYTF.

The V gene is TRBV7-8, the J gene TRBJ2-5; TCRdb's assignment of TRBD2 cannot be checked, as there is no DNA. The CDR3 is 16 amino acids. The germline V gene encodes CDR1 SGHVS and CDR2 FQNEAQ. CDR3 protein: CASSWTSGRGQETQYF.

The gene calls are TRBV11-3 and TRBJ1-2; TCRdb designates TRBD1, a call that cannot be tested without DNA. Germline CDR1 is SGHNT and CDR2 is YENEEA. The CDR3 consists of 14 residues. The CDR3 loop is CASSSRDREGGYTF.

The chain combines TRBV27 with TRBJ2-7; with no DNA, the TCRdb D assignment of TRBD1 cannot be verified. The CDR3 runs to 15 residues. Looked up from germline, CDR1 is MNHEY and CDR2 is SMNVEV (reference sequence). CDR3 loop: CASRGRGQGVYEQYF.

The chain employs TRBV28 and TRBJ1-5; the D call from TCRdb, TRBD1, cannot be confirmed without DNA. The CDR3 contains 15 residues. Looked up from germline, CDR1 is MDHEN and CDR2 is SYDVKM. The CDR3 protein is CASTLRQGENQPQHF.

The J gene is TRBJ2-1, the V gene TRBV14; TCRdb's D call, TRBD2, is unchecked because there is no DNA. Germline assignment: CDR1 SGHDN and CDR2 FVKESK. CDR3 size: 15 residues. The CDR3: CASSRSGGHYNEQFF.

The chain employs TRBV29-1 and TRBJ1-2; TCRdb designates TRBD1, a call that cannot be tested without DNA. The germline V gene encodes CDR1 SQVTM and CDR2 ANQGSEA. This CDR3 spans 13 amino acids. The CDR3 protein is CSAVIGGIGGYTF.